The 19 T cell receptor beta chains given below trace back to one sample, sequenced in a study. TCRdb reprocessed the 5' RACE reads with MiXCR, giving one entry per CDR3 protein. The sample lists some 5,000 distinct CDR3 sequences; around 71% were seen once. Sample: naive CD4+ T cells sorted from blood. Stated subset: naive CD4+ T cells, CD4+CD45RA+CD25-. Receptors originate from a female donor with breast cancer.

This clonotype was observed a few times. The chain has TRBV5-1 and TRBJ1-2; 7 positions match TRBD1. CDR1 is SGHRS, CDR2 YFSETQ, per germline. V gave up 4 bases and J gave up 7 bases; unmatched junction bases: 13. The length of the CDR3 is 15 residues. CDR3 in DNA: TGCGCCAGCAGCGACCCCAGGGGGGCTCTCGGTGGCTACACCTTC. It translates to CASSDPRGALGGYTF.

The genes are TRBV10-3 and TRBJ2-7, with D possibly TRBD1 on 5 matching bases. Germline lookup yields CDR1 ENHRY and CDR2 SYGVKD. This CDR3 region has 14 residues. Trimming pared 7 bases from V and 0 bases from J, leaving 13 bases between. CDR3 amino acids: CAITDSTSSYEQYF. The CDR3 DNA is TGTGCCATCACCGACAGTACCAGCTCCTACGAGCAGTACTTC.

V usage is TRBV15 and J usage is TRBJ2-7; D gene ambiguous. Trimming cost V 0 bases and J 5 bases, with 8 bases left between them. There are 13 residues in the CDR3. Germline CDR1 reads LNHNV; CDR2 reads YYDKDF (reference sequence). CDR3 amino acids: CATSRDPADEQYF. The CDR3 DNA reads TGTGCCACCAGCAGAGATCCGGCGGACGAGCAGTACTTC.

The chain combines TRBV28 with TRBJ2-5; D gene uncertain. The CDR3 is made up of 11 amino acids. Germline V CDR1 and CDR2: MDHEN, SYDVKM. V dropped 4 bases and J dropped 13 bases, with 13 bases sitting between them. The CDR3 loop reads CASSSRLRSYF. CDR3 bases: TGTGCCAGCAGTTCCCGCCTACGATCGTACTTC.

The chain recombines TRBV4-2 with TRBJ2-7; no clear D gene. The CDR3 spans 14 residues. Trimming left V 1 base short and J 2 bases short, with 9 bases between. Germline assignment: CDR1 LGHNA and CDR2 YNFKEQ. CDR3 bases: TGTGCCAGCAGCCAAGGACTTTCCACCTACGAGCAGTACTTC. The encoded protein is CASSQGLSTYEQYF.

The chain couples TRBV4-1 to TRBJ2-7; D uncertain. The V gene lost 4 bases and the J gene lost 1 base, with 8 bases spanning the gap. The CDR3 has 13 amino acids. Germline V gene lookup returns CDR1 MGHRA and CDR2 YSYEKL. The CDR3 is CASSPGPSYEQYF. Written as DNA, the CDR3 is TGCGCCAGCAGCCCCGGGCCTTCCTACGAGCAGTACTTC.

This chain uses TRBV5-1 with TRBJ1-1, with 7 bases fitting TRBD1. J lost 0 bases, V lost 7 bases, and 3 bases had no gene match. This CDR3 comprises 13 residues. Germline CDR1 SGHRS, CDR2 YFSETQ. The CDR3 loop reads CASGDSLNTEAFF. In DNA, the CDR3 is TGCGCCAGCGGGGACAGCCTGAACACTGAAGCTTTCTTT.

This chain joins TRBV4-1 and TRBJ2-1; D is perhaps TRBD2 (6 bases). The CDR3 totals 15 residues. The germline V gene encodes CDR1 MGHRA and CDR2 YSYEKL. The ends were cut back, 4 bases at V and 7 bases at J, with 17 bases in the middle. In nucleotides, the CDR3 is TGCGCCAGCAGCCGGTGGAGGGGCCAGGTGAATGAGCAGTTCTTC. It translates to CASSRWRGQVNEQFF.

This rearrangement joins TRBV6-1 to TRBJ2-2, with D unclear. The CDR3 length is 14 residues. The germline V gene encodes CDR1 MNHNS and CDR2 SASEGT. The V and J ends lost 4 bases and 4 bases respectively, with 10 bases between them. CDR3 DNA: TGTGCCAGCAGTGGGCGTGGTACCACCGGGGAGCTGTTTTTT. Protein sequence: CASSGRGTTGELFF.

The J gene is TRBJ1-2, the V gene TRBV20-1, with D perhaps TRBD1 (5 bases). CDR3 length: 11 residues. The germline V gene has CDR1 DFQATT and CDR2 SNEGSKA (reference sequence). Here the CDR3 reads CTPAGDYGYTF. The CDR3 coding sequence is TGCACCCCCGCGGGGGACTATGGCTACACCTTC.

The rearrangement uses TRBV6-5 and TRBJ2-1; 9 nucleotides line up with TRBD2. The CDR3 contains 15 residues. The J segment lost 8 bases and the V segment lost 3 bases, leaving 8 bases of the junction unmatched. Germline V gene data show CDR1 as MNHEY and CDR2 as SVGAGI. CDR3 nucleotides: TGTGCCAGCAGTTATGGTGCGGGAGGGCCGGATGAGCAGTTCTTC. Its translation: CASSYGAGGPDEQFF.

The chain is built from TRBV4-1 and TRBJ2-7; no clear D. The length of the CDR3 is 12 residues. Germline CDR1 and CDR2: MGHRA and YSYEKL. V shed 1 base and J shed 4 bases, with 5 bases lying between them. This CDR3 is CASSQAGYEQYF. CDR3 nucleotide sequence: TGCGCCAGCAGCCAAGCAGGATACGAGCAGTACTTC.

V gene TRBV5-1 combines with J gene TRBJ2-2; maybe TRBD1 (6 bases). Germline-derived CDR1 and CDR2 are SGHRS and YFSETQ. V lost 2 bases and J lost 4, with 9 bases in between. This CDR3 has 14 amino acids. CDR3 amino acids: CASSLGQITGELFF. DNA for the CDR3: TGCGCCAGCAGCTTAGGACAGATCACCGGGGAGCTGTTTTTT. The variable domain in full, with the rest retrieved from reference TRBV5-1 and TRBJ2-2, is KAGVTQTPRYLIKTRGQQVTLSCSPISGHRSVSWYQQTPGQGLQFLFEYFSETQRNKGNFPGRFSGRQFSNSRSEMNVSTLELGDSALYLCASSLGQITGELFFGEGSRLTVL.

The genes are TRBV5-4 and TRBJ1-1, with D perhaps matching TRBD1 (6 bases). This CDR3 region has 16 residues. The V and J ends lost 0 bases and 2 bases respectively, with 14 bases between them. The V gene's germline CDR1 is SGHNT and CDR2 YYREEE (reference sequence). CDR3 in amino acids: CASSLDPGTHNTEAFF. As DNA, the CDR3 is TGTGCCAGCAGCTTGGACCCCGGGACACATAACACTGAAGCTTTCTTT.

This clonotype was picked up a small number of times. V is TRBV20-1 and J is TRBJ2-3, with 11 bases that match TRBD2. V lost 0 bases, J lost 0 bases, and 11 bases stayed unmatched. The CDR3 contains 19 residues. Germline CDR1 and CDR2: DFQATT and SNEGSKA (reference sequence). CDR3 residues: CSARDLAGGRKPSTDTQYF. In DNA, the CDR3 is TGCAGTGCTAGAGATCTAGCGGGGGGACGGAAACCTAGCACAGATACGCAGTATTTT.

The chain recombines TRBV18 with TRBJ2-3; tentative D call: TRBD2 (6 bases). The V gene lost 8 bases and the J gene lost 0 bases, with 15 bases spanning the gap. Germline V gene lookup returns CDR1 KGHSH and CDR2 LQKENI. There are 15 residues in the CDR3. CDR3 loop: CASSFPGLSTDTQYF. The CDR3 nucleotides read TGTGCCAGCAGCTTCCCGGGACTTAGCACAGATACGCAGTATTTT.

The rearrangement joins TRBV7-6 to TRBJ2-7; the D is unclear. CDR1 SGHVS and CDR2 FNYEAQ come from the germline V gene. CDR3 length equals 15 residues. Trimming removed 4 bases from V and 0 bases from J, with 13 bases in between. This chain's CDR3 is CASSSPGGPSYEQYF. The CDR3 region has the DNA TGTGCCAGCAGCTCCCCCGGTGGTCCCTCCTACGAGCAGTACTTC.

This chain connects TRBV7-2 to TRBJ1-2; 9 nucleotides line up with TRBD1. V shed 5 bases and J 3 bases; nucleotides not matched to a gene: 10. Germline V lookup: CDR1 SGHTA, CDR2 FQGNSA. The CDR3 has 16 residues. The CDR3: CASSAAGTGSYYGYTF. Here the CDR3 DNA reads TGTGCCAGCAGCGCGGCCGGGACAGGGTCGTACTATGGCTACACCTTC.

The CDR3 nucleotides are TGTGCCAGCAGCGTGGCAGGTCAGCCCCAGCATTTT. Its translation: CASSVAGQPQHF. V and J are TRBV5-6 and TRBJ1-5; D is unclear. Trimming stripped 4 bases from V and 6 bases from J, with 8 bases between. CDR1 SGHDT and CDR2 YYEEEE come from the germline V gene. The CDR3 is made up of 12 amino acids.